This T cell receptor (beta chain) was obtained from a study of T cell repertoires in cytomegalovirus infection. Overall study: Signatures in public TCR beta sequences pointed to both CMV infection and matching HLA type.

Study-level findings and limits: HLA-C-restricted, CMV-specific TCR beta clonotypes were dominant ex vivo. Adding up the frequency of public TCR beta families identified people who carried CMV plus the relevant HLA.

MiXCR was run by TCRdb on the reads, yielding one entry per CDR3 protein. The sample carries 350,000 to 550,000 distinct CDR3 sequences, approximately 33% recorded once. Trimming shortened V by 8 bases and J by 0 bases, and 15 bases separated the two germline ends. Germline lookup yields CDR1 SNHLY and CDR2 FYNNEI. The CDR3 consists of 15 residues. On this clonotype itself: The antigen is not known.

This clonotype was obtained from a human donor in good health (CMV status not recorded). Some clones in this sample may be carry-over from other donors' samples. This rearrangement joins TRBV2 to TRBJ2-3, with a possible D match to TRBD1 (6 bases). The specimen was PBMCs. This chain's CDR3 is CASRSNRASTDTQYF. The DNA for the CDR3 is TGTGCCAGCCGCAGCAACAGGGCTAGCACAGATACGCAGTATTTT.